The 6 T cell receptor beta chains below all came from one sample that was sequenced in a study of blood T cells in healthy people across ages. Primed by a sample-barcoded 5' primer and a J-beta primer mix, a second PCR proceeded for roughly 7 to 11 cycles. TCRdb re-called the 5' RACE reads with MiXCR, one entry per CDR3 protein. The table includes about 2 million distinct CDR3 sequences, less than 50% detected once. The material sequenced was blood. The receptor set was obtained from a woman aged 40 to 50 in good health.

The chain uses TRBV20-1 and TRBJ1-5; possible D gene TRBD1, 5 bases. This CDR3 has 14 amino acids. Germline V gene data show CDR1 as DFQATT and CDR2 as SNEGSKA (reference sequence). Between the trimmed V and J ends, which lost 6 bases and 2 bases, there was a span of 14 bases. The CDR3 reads CSATTGSGNQPQHF. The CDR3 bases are TGCAGTGCCACAACAGGATCCGGCAATCAGCCCCAGCATTTT.

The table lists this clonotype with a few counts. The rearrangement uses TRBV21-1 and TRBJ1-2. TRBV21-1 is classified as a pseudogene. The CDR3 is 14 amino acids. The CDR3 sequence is CASSNSAYCYGYTF. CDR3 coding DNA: TGTGCCAGCAGCAACTCGGCCTATTGTTATGGCTACACCTTC.

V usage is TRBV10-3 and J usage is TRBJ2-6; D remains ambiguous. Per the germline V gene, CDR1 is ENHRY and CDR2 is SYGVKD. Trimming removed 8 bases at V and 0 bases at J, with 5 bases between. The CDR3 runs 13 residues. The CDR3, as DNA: TGTGCCATCGGCCGCTCTGGGGCCAACGTCCTGACTTTC. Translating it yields CAIGRSGANVLTF.

CDR3 region: CASRPRDRDEKLFF. The DNA of the CDR3 is TGTGCCAGCAGACCTAGGGACAGGGATGAAAAACTGTTTTTT. V is TRBV7-2 and J is TRBJ1-4, with 9 nucleotides matching TRBD1. The J segment lost 6 bases and the V segment lost 6 bases, leaving 5 bases of the junction unmatched. CDR1 is SGHTA and CDR2 is FQGNSA in the germline V gene. This CDR3 is built from 14 residues. Complete variable domain (other parts from reference TRBV7-2 and TRBJ1-4): GAGVSQSPSNKVTEKGKDVELRCDPISGHTALYWYRQSLGQGLEFLIYFQGNSAPDKSGLPSDRFSAERTGGSVSTLTIQRTQQEDSAVYLCASRPRDRDEKLFFGSGTQLSVL.

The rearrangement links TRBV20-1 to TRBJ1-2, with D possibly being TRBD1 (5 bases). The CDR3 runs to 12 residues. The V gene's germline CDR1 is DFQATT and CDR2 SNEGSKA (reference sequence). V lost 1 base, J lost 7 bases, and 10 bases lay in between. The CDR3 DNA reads TGCAGTGCTAGAGTTACAGGACCTGGCTACACCTTC. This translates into CSARVTGPGYTF.

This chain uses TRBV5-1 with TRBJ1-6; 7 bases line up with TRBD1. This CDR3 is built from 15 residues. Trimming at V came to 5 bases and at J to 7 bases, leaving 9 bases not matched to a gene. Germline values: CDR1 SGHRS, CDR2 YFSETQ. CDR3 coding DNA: TGCGCCAGCAGTCCCGAGGGGGCGGCGAATTCACCCCTCCACTTT. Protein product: CASSPEGAANSPLHF.